A selection of T cell receptor beta chains follows, all from one sample in a study of immune evolution from preneoplasia to lung adenocarcinoma. Some clones are missing from TCRdb's copy, which holds only in-frame ones; the method was immunoSEQ multiplex PCR. Here the sample spans under 3,500 clones, 75% to 90% being singletons. Sequencing used FFPE invasive lung adenocarcinoma tissue. The receptors originated from a person between 60 and 79 years old with invasive lung adenocarcinoma. Each CDR3 is given with its conserved first and last residue. A D gene is named only where the DNA matches it firmly. The size field is filled for only some rows; it gives once, few, many or a size class.

>TRBV5-1|TRBJ2-3|TRBD2|-
CSSSLNPAGGGDTQYF
TGCTCCAGCAGCCTTAACCCAGCGGGAGGAGGAGATACGCAGTATTTT
>TRBV6-5|TRBJ1-1|-|-
CASSYSFSGVTEAFF
TGTGCCAGCAGTTACTCGTTCTCCGGGGTCACTGAAGCTTTCTTT
>TRBV20-1|TRBJ2-3|-|-
CSASTDTQYF
TGCAGTGCTAGCACAGATACGCAGTATTTT
>TRBV6-5|TRBJ2-7|TRBD1|-
CASSYSRDRGHEQYF
TGTGCCAGCAGTTACTCTCGGGACAGGGGCCACGAGCAGTACTTC
>TRBV6-1|TRBJ1-5|TRBD1|-
CVSSGQDEGNQPQHF
TGTGTCAGCAGTGGACAGGATGAGGGCAATCAGCCCCAGCATTTT
>TRBV5-6|TRBJ2-7|-|once
CASSLQREQYF
TGTGCCAGCAGCTTGCAGCGGGAGCAGTACTTC
>TRBV28|TRBJ1-6|-|-
CASSLPGKHSPLHF
TGTGCCAGCAGTCTCCCAGGGAAACATTCACCCCTCCACTTT
>TRBV30|TRBJ2-3|TRBD2|once
CAWSVPGLAVTDTQYF
TGTGCCTGGAGTGTACCCGGACTAGCGGTCACAGATACGCAGTATTTT
>TRBV7-3|TRBJ1-6|-|-
CASSFDERSPLHF
TGTGCCAGCAGCTTCGATGAGCGGTCACCCCTCCACTTT
>TRBV5-1|TRBJ2-1|TRBD2|once
CSSSPTSAYNEQFF
TGCTCCAGCAGCCCCACTAGCGCGTACAATGAGCAGTTCTTC
>TRBV28|TRBJ1-5|-|-
CASSLAAGAQPQHF
TGTGCCAGCAGTTTAGCGGCAGGGGCCCAGCCCCAGCATTTT
>TRBV4-1|TRBJ1-2|-|-
CASIWGHTF
TGCGCCAGCATATGGGGCCACACCTTC
>TRBV30|TRBJ1-6|TRBD1|once
CAWSVTGVSNSPLHF
TGTGCCTGGAGTGTTACAGGGGTTTCTAATTCACCCCTCCACTTT
>TRBV28|TRBJ2-4|TRBD2|once
CASRNGLAGVGGNIQYF
TGTGCCAGCAGAAACGGACTAGCGGGAGTTGGTGGAAACATTCAGTACTTC
>TRBV5-1|TRBJ2-3|TRBD1|once
CASSRQGTDTQYF
TGCGCCAGCAGCCGACAGGGAACAGATACGCAGTATTTT
>TRBV28|TRBJ2-3|-|-
CASSLGSITDTQYF
TGTGCCAGCAGTTTAGGCAGTATCACAGATACGCAGTATTTT
>TRBV20-1|TRBJ2-1|-|few
CSAPLQREQFF
TGCAGTGCTCCCCTCCAGAGAGAGCAGTTCTTC
>TRBV18|TRBJ1-1|-|-
CASSPQGMNTEAFF
TGTGCCAGCTCACCACAGGGTATGAACACTGAAGCTTTCTTT
>TRBV7-6|TRBJ2-1|TRBD2|-
CASSYIPTSQLDEQFF
TGTGCCAGCAGCTACATCCCGACTAGCCAGTTGGATGAGCAGTTCTTC
>TRBV5-5|TRBJ2-5|-|-
CASSTGTVLETQYF
TGTGCCAGCAGCACCGGTACGGTGTTGGAGACCCAGTACTTC
>TRBV5-4|TRBJ2-2|-|-
CASSLGSSITGELFF
TGTGCCAGCAGCTTAGGAAGTTCGATCACCGGGGAGCTGTTTTTT
>TRBV16|TRBJ2-2|TRBD1|-
CASTLNPGLNRGRTRTGELFF
TGTGCCAGCACCCTCAATCCGGGGCTGAACAGGGGGCGAACCCGTACCGGGGAGCTGTTTTTT
>TRBV6-5|TRBJ2-7|-|-
CASSYSRVGSYEQYF
TGTGCCAGCAGTTACTCCAGGGTAGGCTCCTACGAGCAGTACTTC
>TRBV9|TRBJ1-6|TRBD1|-
CASSVTGTGDSPLHF
TGTGCCAGCAGCGTAACCGGGACAGGAGATTCACCCCTCCACTTT
>TRBV5-1|TRBJ2-7|-|-
CASSQVGESYEQYF
TGCGCCAGCAGCCAGGTAGGGGAATCCTACGAGCAGTACTTC
>TRBV19|TRBJ1-1|-|-
CASSIENLNTEAFF
TGTGCCAGTAGTATAGAGAACTTGAACACTGAAGCTTTCTTT